These 18 T cell receptor beta chains originate from one sample sequenced in a study of blood T cell repertoires in COVID-19. Sequencing used immunoSEQ multiplex PCR; TCRdb keeps in-frame clones, though not all of them. The data hold fewer than 150,000 clones, with approximately 86% observed a single time. The sequenced sample consisted of peripheral blood. These receptors all come from a woman aged 45-59 years who had recovered from COVID-19.

The chain uses TRBV14 and TRBJ1-4; D not resolved. Germline CDR1 reads SGHDN; CDR2 reads FVKESK. V was clipped by 5 bases and J by 0 bases, with 16 bases between them. This CDR3 comprises 17 residues. The CDR3 sequence: CASSKTGAGTTNEKLFF. The CDR3 DNA sequence: TGTGCCAGCAGCAAAACCGGAGCCGGGACAACTAATGAAAAACTGTTTTTT.

V is TRBV19 and J is TRBJ2-1, with 16 bases matching TRBD2. CDR3 length: 17 residues. The germline V gene encodes CDR1 LNHDA and CDR2 SQIVND (reference sequence). The J segment lost 5 bases and the V segment lost 7 bases, leaving 8 bases of the junction unmatched. This CDR3 reads CASTPGLAGGPNNEQFF. CDR3 nucleotide sequence: TGTGCCAGTACACCGGGACTAGCGGGAGGGCCTAACAATGAGCAGTTCTTC.

The chain is built from TRBV18 and TRBJ1-4; weak D call: TRBD1 (5 bases). This CDR3 is 15 amino acids long. Germline V gene lookup returns CDR1 KGHSH and CDR2 LQKENI. V was shortened by 2 bases and J by 4 bases, with 11 bases between the two germline ends. CDR3 region: CASSPGDFFNEKLFF. CDR3 coding DNA: TGTGCCAGCTCACCAGGGGACTTTTTTAATGAAAAACTGTTTTTT. Supplemented by reference TRBV18 and TRBJ1-4, the full variable domain reads NAGVMQNPRHLVRRRGQEARLRCSPMKGHSHVYWYRQLPEEGLKFMVYLQKENIIDESGMPKERFSAEFPKEGPSILRIQQVVRGDSAAYFCASSPGDFFNEKLFFGSGTQLSVL.

This rearrangement joins TRBV7-3 to TRBJ1-1; D ambiguous. The CDR3 totals 15 residues. CDR1 is SGHTA, CDR2 FQGTGA, per germline. Trimming took 2 bases from V and 1 from J, leaving 11 bases between them. The CDR3 protein is CASSLYGGQNTEAFF. In nucleotides, the CDR3 is TGTGCCAGCAGCTTATACGGAGGGCAGAACACTGAAGCTTTCTTT.

The chain couples TRBV30 to TRBJ2-3; 14 nucleotides line up with TRBD2. The germline V gene encodes CDR1 GTSNPN and CDR2 SVGIG (reference sequence). Trimming at V came to 5 bases and at J to 2 bases, leaving 9 bases not matched to a gene. The CDR3 covers 17 residues. The CDR3 loop is CAWRLAGGPGLTDTQYF. In nucleotides, the CDR3 is TGTGCCTGGCGACTAGCGGGGGGGCCCGGCCTCACAGATACGCAGTATTTT.

This chain joins TRBV29-1 and TRBJ1-2; perhaps TRBD1 as D (6 bases). V dropped 5 bases and J dropped 8 bases, with 15 bases sitting between them. The germline CDR1 and CDR2 sequences are SQVTM and ANQGSEA. The CDR3 runs to 12 residues. CDR3 residues: CSVKQGSEGYTF. The CDR3 DNA reads as TGCAGCGTTAAACAGGGCTCCGAGGGCTACACCTTC.

The V and J genes are TRBV29-1 and TRBJ2-3; TRBD1 matches at 8 bases. V lost 4 bases, J lost 4 bases, and 4 bases stayed unmatched. Germline-derived CDR1 and CDR2 are SQVTM and ANQGSEA. The CDR3 contains 13 residues. The CDR3 region is CSVVSQGADTQYF. DNA of the CDR3: TGCAGCGTTGTTTCACAGGGGGCAGATACGCAGTATTTT.

The chain joins TRBV6-5 to TRBJ2-5, with TRBD2 matching over 7 bases. The CDR3 extends over 14 amino acids. CDR1 MNHEY and CDR2 SVGAGI come from the germline V gene. Losses at the gene ends were 8 bases for V and 1 base for J; bases not matched to a gene: 7. CDR3 bases: TGTGCCAGCCGGGTGGGGGGGACCCAAGAGACCCAGTACTTC. Its translation is CASRVGGTQETQYF.

The chain is built from TRBV6-2 or TRBV6-3 and TRBJ2-7; 11 positions agree with TRBD1. The CDR3 loop spans 15 amino acids. After removal of 4 bases from V and 6 bases from J, the junction contained 8 bases not matched to a gene. Germline V gene sequence: CDR1 MNHEY, CDR2 SVGEGT. The CDR3 coding sequence is TGTGCCAGCAGTTCCGCGGGACAGGGGGTTGTCGAGCAGTACTTC. Its translation is CASSSAGQGVVEQYF.

V and J are TRBV14 and TRBJ2-7, with 10 bases fitting TRBD1. Trimming took 4 bases from V and 5 from J; bases not matched to a gene: 5. The CDR3 has 14 amino acids. Germline-derived CDR1 and CDR2 are SGHDN and FVKESK. CDR3 nucleotide sequence: TGTGCCAGCAGCCGATGGACAGGGGGAGACGAGCAGTACTTC. This codes for CASSRWTGGDEQYF.

This clone came up many times. The CDR3 is CASSLAGTLTYNEQFF. In DNA, the CDR3 is TGCGCCAGCAGCTTGGCGGGGACTTTGACCTACAATGAGCAGTTCTTC. The chain has TRBV5-1 and TRBJ2-1; a possible D gene is TRBD2 (6 bases). V was cut by 0 bases and J by 2 bases, with 12 bases left in between. Germline CDR1 and CDR2: SGHRS and YFSETQ. The CDR3 has 16 residues.

The CDR3 DNA reads as TGCGCCAGCAGCTCGGGGATGGGGACAGGGAGGCCCGAGCAGTACTTC. It codes for CASSSGMGTGRPEQYF. V gene TRBV5-1 combines with J gene TRBJ2-7; 9 nucleotides match TRBD1. Germline CDR1 SGHRS, CDR2 YFSETQ. The CDR3 spans 16 residues. Losses at the gene ends were 3 bases for V and 6 bases for J; bases not matched to a gene: 13.

V usage is TRBV7-9 and J usage is TRBJ1-2; the D is unclear. V was trimmed by 3 bases and J by 6 bases, leaving 8 bases between them. The CDR3 runs 12 residues. The germline gives CDR1 SEHNR, CDR2 FQNEAQ (reference sequence). CDR3 in amino acids: CASSLSGDGYTF. The CDR3 DNA reads TGTGCCAGCAGCTTGAGCGGTGATGGCTACACCTTC.

This chain links TRBV7-9 with TRBJ1-2; D perhaps matches TRBD1 (5 bases). CDR3 length: 14 amino acids. CDR1 SEHNR and CDR2 FQNEAQ come from the germline V gene (reference sequence). Trimming removed 1 base at V and 7 bases at J, with 13 bases between. The CDR3 protein is CASSLEVRASGYTF. For the CDR3, the DNA is TGTGCCAGCAGCTTAGAGGTCAGGGCGTCTGGCTACACCTTC.

The V call is TRBV29-1, the J call TRBJ1-3; 10 bases match TRBD1. Per germline, CDR1 SQVTM and CDR2 ANQGSEA. V lost 4 bases to trimming and J lost 0 bases; unmatched junction nucleotides: 6. The CDR3 runs to 16 residues. In nucleotides, the CDR3 is TGCAGCGTTGTGGGGGGGACAGGGGTCTCTGGAAACACCATATATTTT. Translating gives CSVVGGTGVSGNTIYF.

The genes are TRBV18 and TRBJ1-2; D perhaps matches TRBD1 (6 bases). The CDR3 sequence is 12 residues long. Per the germline V gene, CDR1 is KGHSH and CDR2 is LQKENI. Trimming removed 5 bases from V and 8 bases from J, with 12 bases in between. The CDR3 region has the DNA TGTGCCAGCTCAAGGGGGATGGGCGGCTACACCTTC. Protein sequence: CASSRGMGGYTF.

The gene calls are TRBV30 and TRBJ2-6; TRBD1 matches at 7 bases. The CDR3 spans 15 residues. CDR1 is GTSNPN and CDR2 is SVGIG in the germline V gene (reference sequence). The J segment lost 4 bases and the V segment lost 5 bases, leaving 8 bases of the junction unmatched. In nucleotides, the CDR3 is TGTGCCTGGGGGGACAGTCTGGCCGGGGCCAACGTCCTGACTTTC. It encodes CAWGDSLAGANVLTF.

The V and J genes are TRBV27 and TRBJ2-1, with 12 bases identical to TRBD2. The ends lost 0 bases at V and 5 bases at J; junction bases unmatched: 5. This CDR3 contains 17 residues. The germline CDR1 and CDR2 sequences are MNHEY and SMNVEV (reference sequence). The CDR3 coding sequence is TGTGCCAGCAGTTTATCCCCACTAGCGGGAGGTGACAATGAGCAGTTCTTC. This translates into CASSLSPLAGGDNEQFF.